The clone carrying this T cell receptor (beta chain) was counted between two and nine times. This entry comes from a study of cytomegalovirus exposure and HLA in healthy donors. The PCR contained 60 Vbeta and 13 Jbeta primers. The method was immunoSEQ multiplex PCR; TCRdb's version includes in-frame clones alone and lacks a portion of them. The data contain about 83,000 clones, roughly 79% of them singletons. The CDR3 runs to 19 residues. The germline V gene encodes CDR1 LGHNA and CDR2 YNFKEQ. Losses at the gene ends were 2 bases for V and 6 bases for J; bases not matched to a gene: 15. The V call is TRBV4-2, the J call TRBJ2-2; 10 bases line up with TRBD1. Sequenced sample: PBMCs. The receptor was isolated from a woman in her thirties in good health and CMV-seronegative. The CDR3 is CASSQHPGGDRGPSGELFF. Written as DNA, the CDR3 is TGTGCCAGCAGCCAACACCCCGGCGGGGACAGGGGACCATCCGGGGAGCTGTTTTTT.